This passage covers 6 T cell receptor beta chains from one sample sequenced in a study of beta chain features in type 1 diabetes. Every bit of the isolated RNA underwent reverse transcription, so sequencing read expressed TCRB transcripts. Generated by immunoSEQ multiplex PCR, the TCRdb table keeps only in-frame clones and is missing some. The table lists 240,000 or so clones, 68% of them singletons. Sequencing used naive CD4+ T cells from blood. These receptor sequences come from a man between 25 and 39 years old in good health.

This rearrangement joins TRBV20-1 to TRBJ1-1; 7 bases fit TRBD1. CDR3 length equals 11 residues. Germline CDR1 reads DFQATT; CDR2 reads SNEGSKA (reference sequence). V lost 4 bases to trimming and J lost 11 bases; unmatched junction nucleotides: 7. CDR3 bases: TGCAGTGCTAACGACAGGGAGTGGGCTTTCTTT. Translated, it gives CSANDREWAFF.

The chain is built from TRBV18 and TRBJ2-7; D not resolved. Germline lookup yields CDR1 KGHSH and CDR2 LQKENI. CDR3 size: 11 residues. Trimming stripped 3 bases from V and 5 bases from J, with 5 bases between. The CDR3: CASSPSHEQYF. The CDR3 DNA reads as TGTGCCAGCTCACCGTCTCACGAGCAGTACTTC.

This clone came up once. The chain links TRBV11-2 to TRBJ2-5; D gene uncertain. Germline assignment: CDR1 SGHAT and CDR2 FQNNGV. V gave up 8 bases and J gave up 5 bases, with 12 bases separating them. This CDR3 has 12 residues. The CDR3 DNA follows: TGTGCCAGCGAGGCCGTCTCGGAGACCCAGTACTTC. The encoded protein is CASEAVSETQYF.

V usage is TRBV30 and J usage is TRBJ2-3; D may be TRBD2 (7 bases). Trimming took 2 bases from V and 5 from J, leaving 17 bases between them. The CDR3 runs 15 residues. Germline-derived CDR1 and CDR2 are GTSNPN and SVGIG (reference sequence). In nucleotides, the CDR3 is TGTGCCTGGAGTAAAGGGGGGGCCGGAGGAGATACGCAGTATTTT. This codes for CAWSKGGAGGDTQYF.

The chain uses TRBV15 and TRBJ2-7, with 7 bases fitting TRBD1. This CDR3 contains 14 residues. Looked up from germline, CDR1 is LNHNV and CDR2 is YYDKDF (reference sequence). The trim removed 2 bases at V and 5 bases at J, leaving 6 bases unmatched. In nucleotides, the CDR3 is TGTGCCACCAGCAGACGAACAGGGGTCCACGAGCAGTACTTC. Translated, it gives CATSRRTGVHEQYF.

The V call is TRBV30, the J call TRBJ2-1; D is tentatively TRBD1 or TRBD2 (5 bases each). This CDR3 is 12 amino acids long. V was cut by 5 bases and J by 9 bases, with 14 bases left in between. CDR1 is GTSNPN and CDR2 is SVGIG in the germline V gene (reference sequence). CDR3 DNA sequence: TGTGCCTGGGGACGGGACCTACGTGAGCAGTTCTTC. Its protein product is CAWGRDLREQFF.